The subject of this entry is one T cell receptor (beta chain). What it binds is unknown. Here immunoSEQ multiplex PCR was the method, and the copy in TCRdb shows in-frame clones only, minus some. This table has roughly 32,000 clones, approximately 86% appearing once. This sample is drawn from a study of multiple sclerosis patients with progressive multifocal leukoencephalopathy. Study results and limitations: Before and during natalizumab, the clones expanded at PML already existed.

Time point here: time of PML onset. PML in natalizumab-treated patients developed after between roughly 15 and 60 months of natalizumab therapy. V lost 2 bases and J lost 1; bases outside the gene matches: 5. CDR3 length: 16 residues. Germline CDR1 and CDR2: KGHSH and LQKENI. The receptor comes from a woman in her 40s with progressive multifocal leukoencephalopathy. The V call is TRBV18, the J call TRBJ2-5; the match to TRBD2 covers 9 bases. The material sequenced was PBMCs, taken from a patient treated with natalizumab. The CDR3 sequence is CASSPTAGGPQETQYF. CDR3 bases: TGTGCCAGCTCACCAACGGCGGGGGGGCCCCAAGAGACCCAGTACTTC. The full variable domain, with the rest looked up from reference TRBV18 and TRBJ2-5, is NAGVMQNPRHLVRRRGQEARLRCSPMKGHSHVYWYRQLPEEGLKFMVYLQKENIIDESGMPKERFSAEFPKEGPSILRIQQVVRGDSAAYFCASSPTAGGPQETQYFGPGTRLLVL.